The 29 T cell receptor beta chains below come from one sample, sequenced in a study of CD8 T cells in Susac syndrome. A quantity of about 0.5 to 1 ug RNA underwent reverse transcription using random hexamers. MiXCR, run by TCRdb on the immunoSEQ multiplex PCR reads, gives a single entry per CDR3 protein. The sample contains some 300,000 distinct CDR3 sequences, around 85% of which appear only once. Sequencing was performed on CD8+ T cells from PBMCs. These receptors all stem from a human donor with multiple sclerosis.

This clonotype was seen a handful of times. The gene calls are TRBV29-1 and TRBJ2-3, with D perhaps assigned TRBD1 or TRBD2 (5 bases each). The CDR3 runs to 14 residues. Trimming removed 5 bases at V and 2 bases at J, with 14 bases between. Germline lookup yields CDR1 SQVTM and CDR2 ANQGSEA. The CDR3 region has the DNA TGCAGCGTTCAGGGAAATCGGGACACAGATACGCAGTATTTT. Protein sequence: CSVQGNRDTDTQYF.

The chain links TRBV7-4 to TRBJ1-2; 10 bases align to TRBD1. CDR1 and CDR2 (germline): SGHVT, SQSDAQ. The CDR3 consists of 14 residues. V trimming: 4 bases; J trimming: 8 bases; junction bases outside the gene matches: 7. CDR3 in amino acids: CASSSRTGGTGYTF. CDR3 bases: TGTGCCAGCAGCTCTCGGACAGGGGGAACAGGCTACACCTTC.

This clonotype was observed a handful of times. Here the CDR3 DNA reads TGTGCCAGCTCACCCAGTCCCGGGACAGGGCGCCTCATCCACGAGCAGTACTTC. Translating it yields CASSPSPGTGRLIHEQYF. V gene TRBV18 combines with J gene TRBJ2-7; TRBD1 aligns across 9 bases. The CDR3 has 18 residues. Per germline, CDR1 KGHSH and CDR2 LQKENI. The V segment lost 3 bases and the J segment 5 bases; nucleotides outside the gene matches: 17.

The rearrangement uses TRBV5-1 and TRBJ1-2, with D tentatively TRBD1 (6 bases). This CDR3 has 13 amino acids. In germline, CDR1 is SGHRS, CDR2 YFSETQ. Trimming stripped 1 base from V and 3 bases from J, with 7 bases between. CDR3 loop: CASSLRTDYGYTF. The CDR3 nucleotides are TGCGCCAGCAGCTTGCGGACAGACTATGGCTACACCTTC.

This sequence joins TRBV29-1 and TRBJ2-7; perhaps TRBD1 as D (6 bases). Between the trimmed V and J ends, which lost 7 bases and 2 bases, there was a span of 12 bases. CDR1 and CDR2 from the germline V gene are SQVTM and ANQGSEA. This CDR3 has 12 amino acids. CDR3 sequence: CSARQGTYEQYF. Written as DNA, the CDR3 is TGCAGCGCTAGGCAGGGGACCTACGAGCAGTACTTC.

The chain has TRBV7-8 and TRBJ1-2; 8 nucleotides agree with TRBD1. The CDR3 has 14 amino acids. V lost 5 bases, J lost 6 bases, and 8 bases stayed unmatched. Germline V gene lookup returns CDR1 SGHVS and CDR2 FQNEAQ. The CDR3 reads CASSAKDRGHGYTF. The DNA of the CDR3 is TGTGCCAGCAGCGCTAAAGACAGGGGCCATGGCTACACCTTC.

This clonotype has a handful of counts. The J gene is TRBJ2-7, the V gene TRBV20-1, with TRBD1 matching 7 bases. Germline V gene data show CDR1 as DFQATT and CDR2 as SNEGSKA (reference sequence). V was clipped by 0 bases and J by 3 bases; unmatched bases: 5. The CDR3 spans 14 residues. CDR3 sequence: CSAREAGTDYEQYF. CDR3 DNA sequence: TGCAGTGCTAGAGAAGCCGGGACAGACTACGAGCAGTACTTC.

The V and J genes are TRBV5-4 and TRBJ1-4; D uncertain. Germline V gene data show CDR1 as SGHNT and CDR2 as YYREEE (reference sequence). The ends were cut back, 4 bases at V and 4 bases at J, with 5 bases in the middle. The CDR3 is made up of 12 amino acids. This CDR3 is CASSPDNEKLFF. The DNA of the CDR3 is TGTGCCAGCAGCCCAGATAATGAAAAACTGTTTTTT.

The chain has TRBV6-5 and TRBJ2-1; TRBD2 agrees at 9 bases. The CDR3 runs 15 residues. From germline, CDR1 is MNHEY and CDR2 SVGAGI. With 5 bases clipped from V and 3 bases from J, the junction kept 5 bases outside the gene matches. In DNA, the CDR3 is TGTGCCAGCAGTCCAACAGCGGGAGGCTACAATGAGCAGTTCTTC. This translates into CASSPTAGGYNEQFF.

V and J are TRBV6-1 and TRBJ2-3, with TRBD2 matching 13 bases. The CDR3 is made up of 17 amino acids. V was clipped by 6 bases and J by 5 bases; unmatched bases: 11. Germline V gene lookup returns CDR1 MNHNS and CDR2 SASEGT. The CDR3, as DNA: TGTGCCAGCAGCCTAAACCCCGGACTAGCGGGAGTAGATACGCAGTATTTT. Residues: CASSLNPGLAGVDTQYF.

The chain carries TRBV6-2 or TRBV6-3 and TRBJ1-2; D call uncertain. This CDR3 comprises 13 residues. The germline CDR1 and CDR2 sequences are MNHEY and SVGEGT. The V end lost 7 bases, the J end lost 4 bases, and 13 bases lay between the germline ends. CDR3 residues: CASNPGPAYGYTF. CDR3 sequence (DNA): TGTGCCAGCAACCCCGGACCGGCCTATGGCTACACCTTC.

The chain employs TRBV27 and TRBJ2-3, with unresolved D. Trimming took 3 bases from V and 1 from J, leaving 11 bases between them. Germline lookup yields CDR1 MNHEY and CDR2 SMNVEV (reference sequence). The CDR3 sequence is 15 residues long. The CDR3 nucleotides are TGTGCCAGCAGTTTCCTGGGGATCGGCACAGATACGCAGTATTTT. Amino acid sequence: CASSFLGIGTDTQYF.

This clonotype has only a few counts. The chain's CDR3 is CAISLDYYEQYF. CDR3 in DNA: TGTGCCATCAGCCTGGATTACTACGAGCAGTACTTC. This rearrangement joins TRBV10-3 to TRBJ2-7; D unclear. Germline CDR1 reads ENHRY; CDR2 reads SYGVKD. V dropped 6 bases and J dropped 3 bases, with 9 bases sitting between them. The CDR3 runs 12 residues.

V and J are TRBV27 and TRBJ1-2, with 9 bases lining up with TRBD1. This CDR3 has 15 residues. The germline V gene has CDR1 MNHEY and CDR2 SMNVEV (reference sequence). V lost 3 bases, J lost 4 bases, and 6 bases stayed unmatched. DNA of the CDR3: TGTGCCAGCAGTTTTTTGGGACAGGGCAGCTATGGCTACACCTTC. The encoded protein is CASSFLGQGSYGYTF.

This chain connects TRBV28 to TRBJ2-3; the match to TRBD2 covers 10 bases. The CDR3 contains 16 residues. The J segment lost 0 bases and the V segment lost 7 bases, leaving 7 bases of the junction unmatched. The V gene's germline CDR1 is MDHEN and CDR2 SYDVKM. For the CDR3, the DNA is TGTGCCAGCACCTTCGGACTAGCGGAAAGCACAGATACGCAGTATTTT. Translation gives CASTFGLAESTDTQYF. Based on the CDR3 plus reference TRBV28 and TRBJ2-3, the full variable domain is DVKVTQSSRYLVKRTGEKVFLECVQDMDHENMFWYRQDPGLGLRLIYFSYDVKMKEKGDIPEGYSVSREKKERFSLILESASTNQTSMYLCASTFGLAESTDTQYFGPGTRLTVL.

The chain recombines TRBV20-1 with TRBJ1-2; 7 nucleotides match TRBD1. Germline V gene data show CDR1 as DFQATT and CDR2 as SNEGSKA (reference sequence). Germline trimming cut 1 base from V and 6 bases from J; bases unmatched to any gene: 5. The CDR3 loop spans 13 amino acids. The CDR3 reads CSARAAGGDGYTF. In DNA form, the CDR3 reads TGCAGTGCTAGAGCCGCAGGGGGGGATGGCTACACCTTC.

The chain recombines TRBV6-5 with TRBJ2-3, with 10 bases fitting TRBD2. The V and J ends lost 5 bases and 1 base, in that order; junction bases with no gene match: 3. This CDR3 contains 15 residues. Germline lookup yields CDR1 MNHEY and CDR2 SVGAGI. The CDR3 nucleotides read TGTGCCAGCAGTCCTACTAGCGGGGGCACAGATACGCAGTATTTT. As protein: CASSPTSGGTDTQYF.

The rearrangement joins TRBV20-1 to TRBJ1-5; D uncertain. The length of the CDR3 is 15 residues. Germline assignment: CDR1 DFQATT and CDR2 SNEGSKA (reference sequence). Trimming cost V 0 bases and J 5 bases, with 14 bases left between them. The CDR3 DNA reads TGCAGTGCTAGAGACCCCGGGTTTGGTTATCAGCCCCAGCATTTT. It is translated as CSARDPGFGYQPQHF.

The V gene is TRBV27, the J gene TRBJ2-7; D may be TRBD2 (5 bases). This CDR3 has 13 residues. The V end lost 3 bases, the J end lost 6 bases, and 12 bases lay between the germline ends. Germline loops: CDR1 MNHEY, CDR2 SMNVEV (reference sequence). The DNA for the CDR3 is TGTGCCAGCAGTTTCGCTAGAGGGAGCGAGCAGTACTTC. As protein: CASSFARGSEQYF.

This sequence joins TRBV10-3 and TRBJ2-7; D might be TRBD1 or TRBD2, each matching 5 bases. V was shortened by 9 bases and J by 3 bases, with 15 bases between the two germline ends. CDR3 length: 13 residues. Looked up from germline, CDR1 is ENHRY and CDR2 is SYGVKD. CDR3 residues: CAIGVGTDYEQYF. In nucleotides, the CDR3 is TGTGCCATAGGCGTAGGGACCGACTACGAGCAGTACTTC.

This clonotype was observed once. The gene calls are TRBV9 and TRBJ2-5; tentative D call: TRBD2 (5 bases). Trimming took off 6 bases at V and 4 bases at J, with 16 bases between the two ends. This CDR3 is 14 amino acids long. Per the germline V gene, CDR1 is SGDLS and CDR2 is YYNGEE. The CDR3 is CASTLGGGLETQYF. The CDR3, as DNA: TGTGCCAGCACCTTGGGTGGCGGACTAGAGACCCAGTACTTC.

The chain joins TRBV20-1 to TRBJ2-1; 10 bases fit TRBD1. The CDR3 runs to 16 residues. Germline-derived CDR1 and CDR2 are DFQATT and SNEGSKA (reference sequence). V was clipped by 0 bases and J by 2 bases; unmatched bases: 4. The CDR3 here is CSARDTDRGPYNEQFF. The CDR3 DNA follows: TGCAGTGCTAGAGATACCGACAGGGGGCCCTACAATGAGCAGTTCTTC.

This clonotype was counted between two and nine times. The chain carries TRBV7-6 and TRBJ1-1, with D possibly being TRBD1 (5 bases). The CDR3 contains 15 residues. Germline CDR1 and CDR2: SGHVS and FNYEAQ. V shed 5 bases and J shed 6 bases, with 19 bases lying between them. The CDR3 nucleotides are TGTGCCAGCAGCCCCGGTCCGGGGCTAGAGCCTGAAGCTTTCTTT. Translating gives CASSPGPGLEPEAFF.

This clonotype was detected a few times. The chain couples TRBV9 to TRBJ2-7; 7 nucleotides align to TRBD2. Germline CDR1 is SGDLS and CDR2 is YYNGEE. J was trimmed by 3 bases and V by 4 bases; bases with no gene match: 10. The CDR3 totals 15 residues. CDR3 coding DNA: TGTGCCAGCAGCCCAGGTGGTCTAGCGGTCTACGAGCAGTACTTC. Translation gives CASSPGGLAVYEQYF. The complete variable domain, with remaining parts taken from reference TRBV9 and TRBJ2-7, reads DSGVTQTPKHLITATGQRVTLRCSPRSGDLSVYWYQQSLDQGLQFLIQYYNGEERAKGNILERFSAQQFPDLHSELNLSSLELGDSALYFCASSPGGLAVYEQYFGPGTRLTVT.

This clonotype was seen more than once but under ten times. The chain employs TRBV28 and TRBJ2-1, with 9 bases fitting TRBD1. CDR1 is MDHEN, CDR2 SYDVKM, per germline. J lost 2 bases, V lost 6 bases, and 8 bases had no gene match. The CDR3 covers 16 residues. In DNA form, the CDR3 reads TGTGCCAGCAGGCCCACAGGGGGCGCGACCTACAATGAGCAGTTCTTC. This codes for CASRPTGGATYNEQFF.

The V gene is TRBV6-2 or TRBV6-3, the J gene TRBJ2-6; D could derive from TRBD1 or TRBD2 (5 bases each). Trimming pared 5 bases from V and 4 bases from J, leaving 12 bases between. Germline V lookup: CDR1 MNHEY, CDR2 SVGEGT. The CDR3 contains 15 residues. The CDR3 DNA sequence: TGTGCCAGCAGTCACGGGGCTGCCGGGGCCAACGTCCTGACTTTC. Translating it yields CASSHGAAGANVLTF.

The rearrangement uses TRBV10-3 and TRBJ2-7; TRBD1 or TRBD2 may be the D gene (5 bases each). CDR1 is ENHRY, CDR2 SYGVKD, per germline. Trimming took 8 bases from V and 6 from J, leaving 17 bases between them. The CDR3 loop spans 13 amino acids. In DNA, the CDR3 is TGTGCCATCGGTAACGAGGGGCGCGGCGAGCAGTACTTC. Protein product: CAIGNEGRGEQYF.

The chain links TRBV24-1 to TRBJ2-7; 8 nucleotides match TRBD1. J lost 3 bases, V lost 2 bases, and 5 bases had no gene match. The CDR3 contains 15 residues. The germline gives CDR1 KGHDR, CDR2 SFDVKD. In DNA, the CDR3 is TGTGCCACCAGTGATTCCTCAGGGGGCGACTACGAGCAGTACTTC. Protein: CATSDSSGGDYEQYF.

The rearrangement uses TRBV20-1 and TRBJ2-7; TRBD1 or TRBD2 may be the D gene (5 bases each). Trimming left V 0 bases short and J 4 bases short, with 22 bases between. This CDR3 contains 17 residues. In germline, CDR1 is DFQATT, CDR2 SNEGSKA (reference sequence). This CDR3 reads CSARDHLRLSEGYEQYF. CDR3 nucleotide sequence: TGCAGTGCTAGAGATCACCTCAGGCTTAGCGAGGGGTACGAGCAGTACTTC.